This T cell receptor (beta chain) was captured in a study of blood T cell repertoires in COVID-19. Germline-derived CDR1 and CDR2 are MNHEY and SVGAGI. Trimming at V came to 2 bases and at J to 5 bases, leaving 8 bases not matched to a gene. This CDR3 contains 15 residues. Assay: immunoSEQ multiplex PCR; the TCRdb copy retains only in-frame clones and omits some. The sample contains about 140,000 clones, approximately 84% of which appear only once. The TCR comes from a man aged 35 to 55 with acute COVID-19. This chain connects TRBV6-5 to TRBJ1-2; 7 bases are shared with TRBD1. The sequenced sample consisted of PBMCs or T cells enriched from blood (not recorded which). The CDR3 DNA reads as TGTGCCAGCAGTTACGTACTCGGGACAGATTATGGCTACACCTTC. It is translated as CASSYVLGTDYGYTF.